This TCR beta chain is from a study of blood T cells in healthy people across ages. A second PCR, run for about 7 to 11 cycles, used a sample-barcoded 5' primer plus a J-beta primer mix. From the 5' RACE reads, TCRdb called clonotypes with MiXCR, one entry per CDR3 protein. The sample holds some 1.6 million distinct CDR3 sequences, roughly 32% seen once. Trimming took off 3 bases at V and 2 bases at J, with 19 bases between the two ends. Germline assignment: CDR1 SGHAT and CDR2 FQDESV (reference sequence). The CDR3 is 17 residues long. Sequencing was carried out using blood. This clonotype originated in a woman aged 25 to 39 in good health. This sequence joins TRBV11-1 and TRBJ2-5; D is undetermined. CDR3 sequence (DNA): TGTGCCAGCAGCTTTAAAGGCCTCCGTTTACCTCAAGAGACCCAGTACTTC. Amino acids: CASSFKGLRLPQETQYF.